This T cell receptor beta chain was sequenced for a study of blood T cell repertoires in COVID-19. For the study at large: The United States, Italy and Spain provided the acute and convalescent COVID-19 samples. Sample material is recorded as cDNA or gDNA derived from T cells, B-cell-depleted T cells, or PBMCs.

V dropped 7 bases and J dropped 12; count of bases not matched to a gene: 9. This CDR3 has 12 amino acids. In the original workflow: The assay estimated nucleated cells by amplifying reference gene primers. Sequencing was performed with immunoSEQ multiplex PCR; in TCRdb, only in-frame clones are kept and a portion is missing. The V and J calls and clone size are taken from that table; D and trimming were inferred from the DNA. The profile shows 280,000 or so clones, around 90% of them singletons. The sequenced sample consisted of peripheral blood. The chain links TRBV12-3 or TRBV12-4 to TRBJ2-1; 7 bases agree with TRBD2. This receptor was identified in a man aged 18 to 29 with active or convalescent COVID-19. CDR3 loop: CASNLGGDGQFF. The CDR3 nucleotides read TGTGCCAGCAACCTGGGGGGGGATGGGCAGTTCTTC.